This record covers a single T cell receptor (beta chain). The junction shows a germline mismatch at one end, possibly a read error. These data belong to a study of prognosis after radiotherapy for stage I lung cancer. Study context: After radiotherapy, distant metastases appeared in a handful of patients at a median of roughly 7 months, and 15 patients showed no significant progression.

TCR beta CDR3 amplification from genomic DNA was performed by two-round multiplex PCR. Specific primers for each TRBV and TRBJ gene were what first-round PCR used. TCRdb processed the multiplex PCR reads anew with MiXCR; each CDR3 protein has one entry. The table lists 10,000 to 15,000 distinct CDR3 sequences, roughly 43% of them singletons. The germline V gene encodes CDR1 MNHEY and CDR2 SMNVEV (reference sequence). The length of the CDR3 is 20 residues. This specimen was PBMCs, taken before or after stereotactic body radiation therapy (not recorded which). The chain recombines TRBV27 with TRBJ2-7, with 9 bases matching TRBD2. The source of this sequence is a donor at least 50 years old with non-small cell lung cancer. CDR3 sequence reads: CASSFALAGDSALSSYQQYF. The CDR3, as DNA: TGTGCCAGCAGTTTCGCCTTAGCGGGAGATTCCGCCCTTTCGTCCTACCAGCAGTACTTC.